This TCR beta chain was captured by sequencing in a study of human T cells and chemical hapten exposure. Unseparated into fractions, whole blood served as the source from which total RNA was extracted. TCRdb analysed the 5' RACE reads with MiXCR anew, one entry per CDR3 protein. The table has about 110,000 distinct CDR3 sequences, 15% to 20% seen once. V lost 6 bases to trimming and J lost 4 bases, with 15 bases between them. This CDR3 spans 14 amino acids. The V gene's germline CDR1 is MNHNS and CDR2 SASEGT. This chain joins TRBV6-1 and TRBJ2-5, with a weak D call TRBD2 (6 bases). This TCR was sampled from a human donor in good health. The CDR3 sequence: CASSPGVWGETQYF. CDR3 coding DNA: TGTGCCAGCAGCCCGGGGGTTTGGGGAGAGACCCAGTACTTC.